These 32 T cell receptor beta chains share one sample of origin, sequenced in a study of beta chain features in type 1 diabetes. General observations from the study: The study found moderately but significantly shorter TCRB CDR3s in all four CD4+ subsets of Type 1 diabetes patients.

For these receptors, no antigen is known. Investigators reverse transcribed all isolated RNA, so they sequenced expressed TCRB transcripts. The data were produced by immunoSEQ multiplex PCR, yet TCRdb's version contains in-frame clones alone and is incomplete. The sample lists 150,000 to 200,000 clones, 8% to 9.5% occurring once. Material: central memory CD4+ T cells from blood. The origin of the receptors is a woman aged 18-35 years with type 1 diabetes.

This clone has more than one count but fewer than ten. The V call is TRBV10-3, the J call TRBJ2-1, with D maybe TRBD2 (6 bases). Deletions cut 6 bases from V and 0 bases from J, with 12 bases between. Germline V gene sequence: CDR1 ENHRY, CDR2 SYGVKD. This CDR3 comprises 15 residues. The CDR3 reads CAISWDFSSYNEQFF. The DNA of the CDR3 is TGTGCCATCAGCTGGGACTTTAGCTCCTACAATGAGCAGTTCTTC.

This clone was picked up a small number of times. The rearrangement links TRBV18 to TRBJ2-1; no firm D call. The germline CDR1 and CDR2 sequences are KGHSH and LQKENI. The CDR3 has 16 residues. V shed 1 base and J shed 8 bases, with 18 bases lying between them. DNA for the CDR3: TGTGCCAGCTCACCACTCGGGTCCGGAGATGCGTATGAGCAGTTCTTC. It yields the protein CASSPLGSGDAYEQFF.

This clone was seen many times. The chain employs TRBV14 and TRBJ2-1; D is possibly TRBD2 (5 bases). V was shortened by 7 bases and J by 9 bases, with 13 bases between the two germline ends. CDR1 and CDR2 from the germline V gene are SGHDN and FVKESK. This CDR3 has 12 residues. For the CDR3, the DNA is TGTGCCAGCAAGACTGGAGGAGGTGAGCAGTTCTTC. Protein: CASKTGGGEQFF.

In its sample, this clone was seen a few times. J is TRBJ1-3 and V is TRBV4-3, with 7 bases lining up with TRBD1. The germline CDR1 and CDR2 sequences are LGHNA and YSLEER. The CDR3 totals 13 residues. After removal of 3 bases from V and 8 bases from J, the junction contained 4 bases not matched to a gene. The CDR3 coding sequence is TGCGCCAGCAGCCATACTACAGGGGACACCATATATTTT. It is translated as CASSHTTGDTIYF.

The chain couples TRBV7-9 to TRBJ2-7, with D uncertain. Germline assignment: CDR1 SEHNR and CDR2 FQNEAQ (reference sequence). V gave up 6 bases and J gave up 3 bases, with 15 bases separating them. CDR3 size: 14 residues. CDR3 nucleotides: TGTGCCAGCAGTTTAATGGCCGAATTCTACGAGCAGTACTTC. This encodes CASSLMAEFYEQYF.

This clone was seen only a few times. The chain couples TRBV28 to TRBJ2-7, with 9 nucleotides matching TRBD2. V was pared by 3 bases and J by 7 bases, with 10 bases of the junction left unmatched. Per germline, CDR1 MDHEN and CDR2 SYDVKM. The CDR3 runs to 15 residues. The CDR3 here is CASSFLGLAFGEQYF. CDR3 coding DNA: TGTGCCAGCAGTTTTTTGGGACTAGCCTTCGGTGAGCAGTACTTC.

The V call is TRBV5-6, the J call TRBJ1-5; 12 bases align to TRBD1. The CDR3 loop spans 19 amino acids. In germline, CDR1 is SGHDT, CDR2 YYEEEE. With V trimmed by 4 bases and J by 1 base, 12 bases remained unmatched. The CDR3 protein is CASSAAGTGGIGSNQPQHF. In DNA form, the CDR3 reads TGTGCCAGCAGCGCCGCAGGGACAGGGGGCATTGGCAGCAATCAGCCCCAGCATTTT.

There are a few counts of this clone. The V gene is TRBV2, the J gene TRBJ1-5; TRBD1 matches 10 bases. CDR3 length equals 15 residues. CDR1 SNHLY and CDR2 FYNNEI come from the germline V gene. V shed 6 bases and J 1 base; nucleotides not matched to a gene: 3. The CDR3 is CASRTGGWSNQPQHF. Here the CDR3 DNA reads TGTGCCAGCAGGACAGGGGGCTGGAGCAATCAGCCCCAGCATTTT.

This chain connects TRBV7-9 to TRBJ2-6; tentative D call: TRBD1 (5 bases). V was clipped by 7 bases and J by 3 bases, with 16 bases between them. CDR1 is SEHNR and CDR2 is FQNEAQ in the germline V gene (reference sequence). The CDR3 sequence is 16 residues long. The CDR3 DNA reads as TGTGCCAGCACCCACGGATGGGGCAGTGGGGCCAACGTCCTGACTTTC. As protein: CASTHGWGSGANVLTF.

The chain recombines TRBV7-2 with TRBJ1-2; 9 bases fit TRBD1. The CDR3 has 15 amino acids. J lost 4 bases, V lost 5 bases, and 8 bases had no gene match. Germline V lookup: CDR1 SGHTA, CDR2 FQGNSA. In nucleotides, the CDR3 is TGTGCCAGCAGCAGTGGGACAGGGCGCCTCTATGGCTACACCTTC. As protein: CASSSGTGRLYGYTF.

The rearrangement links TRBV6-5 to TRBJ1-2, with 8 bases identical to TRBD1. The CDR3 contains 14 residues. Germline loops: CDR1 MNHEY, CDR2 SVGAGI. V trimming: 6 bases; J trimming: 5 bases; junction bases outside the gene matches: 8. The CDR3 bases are TGTGCCAGCAGCAGGGGGCGCGAAGGTTATGGCTACACCTTC. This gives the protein CASSRGREGYGYTF.

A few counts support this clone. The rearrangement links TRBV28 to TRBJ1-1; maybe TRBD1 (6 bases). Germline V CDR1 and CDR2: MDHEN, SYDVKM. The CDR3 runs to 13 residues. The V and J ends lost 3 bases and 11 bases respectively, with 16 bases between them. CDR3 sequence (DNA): TGTGCCAGCAGTTTGTTGGACAGCCGCTTTGCTTTCTTT. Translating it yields CASSLLDSRFAFF.

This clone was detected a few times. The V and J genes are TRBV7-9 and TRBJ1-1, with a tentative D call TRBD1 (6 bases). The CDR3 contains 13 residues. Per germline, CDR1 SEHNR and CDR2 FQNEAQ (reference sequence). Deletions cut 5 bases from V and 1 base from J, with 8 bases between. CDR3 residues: CASSAQGNTEAFF. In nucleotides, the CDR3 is TGTGCCAGCAGCGCACAGGGGAACACTGAAGCTTTCTTT.

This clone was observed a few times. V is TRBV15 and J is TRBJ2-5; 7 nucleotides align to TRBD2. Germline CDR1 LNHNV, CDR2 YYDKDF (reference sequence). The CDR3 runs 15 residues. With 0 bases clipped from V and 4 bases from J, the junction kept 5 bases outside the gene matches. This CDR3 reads CATSRDRGGGETQYF. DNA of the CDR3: TGTGCCACCAGCAGAGATCGCGGGGGAGGAGAGACCCAGTACTTC.

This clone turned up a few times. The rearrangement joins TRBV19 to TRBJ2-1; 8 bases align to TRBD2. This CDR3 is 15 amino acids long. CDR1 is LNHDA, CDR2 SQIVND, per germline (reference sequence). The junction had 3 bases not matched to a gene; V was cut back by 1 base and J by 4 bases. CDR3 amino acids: CASSIGTSPYNEQFF. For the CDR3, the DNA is TGTGCCAGTAGTATAGGGACTAGCCCTTACAATGAGCAGTTCTTC.

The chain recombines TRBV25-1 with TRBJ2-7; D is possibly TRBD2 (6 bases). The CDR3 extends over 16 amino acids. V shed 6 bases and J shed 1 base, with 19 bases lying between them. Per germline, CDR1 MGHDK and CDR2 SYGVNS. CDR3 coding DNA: TGTGCCAGCAGAGGGGATGGGGGACTCGGATCCTACGAGCAGTACTTC. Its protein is CASRGDGGLGSYEQYF.

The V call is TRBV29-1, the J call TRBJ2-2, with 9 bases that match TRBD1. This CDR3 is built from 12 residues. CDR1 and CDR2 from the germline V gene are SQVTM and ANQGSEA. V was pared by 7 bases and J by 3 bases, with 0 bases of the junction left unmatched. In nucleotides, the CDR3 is TGCAGCGGGACAGGGGACACCGGGGAGCTGTTTTTT. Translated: CSGTGDTGELFF.

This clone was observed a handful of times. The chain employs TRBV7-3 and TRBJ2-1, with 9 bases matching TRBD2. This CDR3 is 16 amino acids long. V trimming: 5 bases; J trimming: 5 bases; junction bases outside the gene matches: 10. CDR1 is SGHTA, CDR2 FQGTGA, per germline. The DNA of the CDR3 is TGTGCCAGCAGCGACCGAGCGGGACTAGCTAACAATGAGCAGTTCTTC. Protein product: CASSDRAGLANNEQFF.

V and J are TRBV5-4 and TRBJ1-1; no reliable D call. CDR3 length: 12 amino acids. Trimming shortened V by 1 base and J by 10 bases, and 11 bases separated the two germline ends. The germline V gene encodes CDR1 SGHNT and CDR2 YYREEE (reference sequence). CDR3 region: CASSLYREAAFF. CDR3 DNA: TGTGCCAGCAGCTTGTATAGGGAGGCAGCTTTCTTT.

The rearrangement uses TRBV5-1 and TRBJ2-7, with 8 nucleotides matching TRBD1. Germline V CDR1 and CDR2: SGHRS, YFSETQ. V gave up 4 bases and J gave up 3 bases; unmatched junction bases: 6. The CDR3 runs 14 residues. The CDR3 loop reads CASSPPGQDYEQYF. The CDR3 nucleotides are TGCGCCAGCAGCCCCCCGGGACAGGACTACGAGCAGTACTTC.

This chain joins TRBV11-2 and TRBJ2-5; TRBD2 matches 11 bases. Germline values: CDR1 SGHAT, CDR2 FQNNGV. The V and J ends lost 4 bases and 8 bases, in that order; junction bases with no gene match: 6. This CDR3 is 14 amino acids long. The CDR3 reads CASSYGTSGSTQYF. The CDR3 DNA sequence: TGTGCCAGCAGCTACGGGACTAGCGGCAGCACCCAGTACTTC.

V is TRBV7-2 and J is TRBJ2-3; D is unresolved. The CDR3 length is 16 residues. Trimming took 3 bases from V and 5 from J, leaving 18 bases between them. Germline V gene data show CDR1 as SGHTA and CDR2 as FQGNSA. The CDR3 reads CASSFGPPSLGDTQYF. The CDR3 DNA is TGTGCCAGCAGCTTTGGGCCCCCTTCTTTGGGAGATACGCAGTATTTT.

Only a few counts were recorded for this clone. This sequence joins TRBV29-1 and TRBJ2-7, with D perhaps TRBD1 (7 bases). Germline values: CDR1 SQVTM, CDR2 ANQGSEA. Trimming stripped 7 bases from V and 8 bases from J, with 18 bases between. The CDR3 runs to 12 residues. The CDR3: CSGRDSQYKQYF. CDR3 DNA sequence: TGCAGCGGGCGGGACAGTCAATACAAGCAGTACTTC.

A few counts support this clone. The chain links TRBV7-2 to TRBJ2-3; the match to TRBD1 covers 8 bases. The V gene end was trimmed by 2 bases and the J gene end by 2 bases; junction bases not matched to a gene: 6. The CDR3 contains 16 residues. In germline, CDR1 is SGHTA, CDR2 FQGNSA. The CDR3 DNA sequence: TGTGCCAGCAGCTTAATCAGGGGGCTTCCCACAGATACGCAGTATTTT. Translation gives CASSLIRGLPTDTQYF. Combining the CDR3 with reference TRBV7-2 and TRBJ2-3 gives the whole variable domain GAGVSQSPSNKVTEKGKDVELRCDPISGHTALYWYRQSLGQGLEFLIYFQGNSAPDKSGLPSDRFSAERTGGSVSTLTIQRTQQEDSAVYLCASSLIRGLPTDTQYFGPGTRLTVL.

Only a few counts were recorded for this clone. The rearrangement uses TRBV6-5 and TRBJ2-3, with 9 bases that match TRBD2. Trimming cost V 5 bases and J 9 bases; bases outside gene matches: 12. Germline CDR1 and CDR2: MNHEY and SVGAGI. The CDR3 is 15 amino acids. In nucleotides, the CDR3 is TGTGCCAGCAGTGGGGTGACTAGCGGAAGGGCAACGCAGTATTTT. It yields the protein CASSGVTSGRATQYF.

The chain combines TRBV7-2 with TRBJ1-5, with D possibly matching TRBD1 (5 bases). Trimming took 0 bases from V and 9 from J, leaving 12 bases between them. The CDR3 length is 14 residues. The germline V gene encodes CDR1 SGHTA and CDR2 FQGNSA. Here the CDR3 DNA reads TGTGCCAGCAGCTTAGCAGGCAGCGGGGGGCCCCAGCATTTT. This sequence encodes CASSLAGSGGPQHF.

The CDR3 sequence: CASTPVGGRGTEAFF. Here the CDR3 DNA reads TGCGCCAGCACCCCAGTCGGGGGTAGAGGCACTGAAGCTTTCTTT. J is TRBJ1-1 and V is TRBV5-1, with a tentative D call TRBD1 (5 bases). Trimming took off 6 bases at V and 4 bases at J, with 19 bases between the two ends. The CDR3 covers 15 residues. Germline V gives CDR1 SGHRS, CDR2 YFSETQ.

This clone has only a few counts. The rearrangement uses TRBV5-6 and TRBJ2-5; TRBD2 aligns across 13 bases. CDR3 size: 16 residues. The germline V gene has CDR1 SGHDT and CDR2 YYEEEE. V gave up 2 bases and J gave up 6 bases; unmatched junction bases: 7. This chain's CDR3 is CASSFRTSGSYQTQYF. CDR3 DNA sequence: TGTGCCAGCAGCTTCAGGACTAGCGGGAGTTATCAGACCCAGTACTTC.

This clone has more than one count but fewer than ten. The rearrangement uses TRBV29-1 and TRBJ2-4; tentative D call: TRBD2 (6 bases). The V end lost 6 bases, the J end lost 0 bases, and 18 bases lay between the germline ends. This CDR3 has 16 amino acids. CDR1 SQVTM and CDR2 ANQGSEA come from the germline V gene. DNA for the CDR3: TGCAGCGTCAAGTTTTCGGGGGTTCTAGCCAAAAACATTCAGTACTTC. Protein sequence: CSVKFSGVLAKNIQYF.

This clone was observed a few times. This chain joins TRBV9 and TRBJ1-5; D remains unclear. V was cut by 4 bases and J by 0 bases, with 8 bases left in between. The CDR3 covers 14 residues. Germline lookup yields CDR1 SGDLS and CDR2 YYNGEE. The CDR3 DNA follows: TGTGCCAGCAGCCCAGATTTTAGCAATCAGCCCCAGCATTTT. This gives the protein CASSPDFSNQPQHF.

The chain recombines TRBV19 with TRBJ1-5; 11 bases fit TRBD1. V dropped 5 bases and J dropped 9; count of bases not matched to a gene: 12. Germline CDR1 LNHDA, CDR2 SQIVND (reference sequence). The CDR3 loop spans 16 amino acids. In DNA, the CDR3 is TGTGCCAGTAGTCATGGACGGACAGGGGGCAACGCGCCCCAGCATTTT. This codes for CASSHGRTGGNAPQHF.

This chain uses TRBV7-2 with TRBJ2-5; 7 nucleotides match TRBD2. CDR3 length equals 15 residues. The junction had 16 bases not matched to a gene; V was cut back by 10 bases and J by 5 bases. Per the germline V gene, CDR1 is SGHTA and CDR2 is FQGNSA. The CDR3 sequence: CATQPAGGMIETQYF. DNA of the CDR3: TGTGCCACTCAACCCGCCGGGGGGATGATTGAGACCCAGTACTTC.